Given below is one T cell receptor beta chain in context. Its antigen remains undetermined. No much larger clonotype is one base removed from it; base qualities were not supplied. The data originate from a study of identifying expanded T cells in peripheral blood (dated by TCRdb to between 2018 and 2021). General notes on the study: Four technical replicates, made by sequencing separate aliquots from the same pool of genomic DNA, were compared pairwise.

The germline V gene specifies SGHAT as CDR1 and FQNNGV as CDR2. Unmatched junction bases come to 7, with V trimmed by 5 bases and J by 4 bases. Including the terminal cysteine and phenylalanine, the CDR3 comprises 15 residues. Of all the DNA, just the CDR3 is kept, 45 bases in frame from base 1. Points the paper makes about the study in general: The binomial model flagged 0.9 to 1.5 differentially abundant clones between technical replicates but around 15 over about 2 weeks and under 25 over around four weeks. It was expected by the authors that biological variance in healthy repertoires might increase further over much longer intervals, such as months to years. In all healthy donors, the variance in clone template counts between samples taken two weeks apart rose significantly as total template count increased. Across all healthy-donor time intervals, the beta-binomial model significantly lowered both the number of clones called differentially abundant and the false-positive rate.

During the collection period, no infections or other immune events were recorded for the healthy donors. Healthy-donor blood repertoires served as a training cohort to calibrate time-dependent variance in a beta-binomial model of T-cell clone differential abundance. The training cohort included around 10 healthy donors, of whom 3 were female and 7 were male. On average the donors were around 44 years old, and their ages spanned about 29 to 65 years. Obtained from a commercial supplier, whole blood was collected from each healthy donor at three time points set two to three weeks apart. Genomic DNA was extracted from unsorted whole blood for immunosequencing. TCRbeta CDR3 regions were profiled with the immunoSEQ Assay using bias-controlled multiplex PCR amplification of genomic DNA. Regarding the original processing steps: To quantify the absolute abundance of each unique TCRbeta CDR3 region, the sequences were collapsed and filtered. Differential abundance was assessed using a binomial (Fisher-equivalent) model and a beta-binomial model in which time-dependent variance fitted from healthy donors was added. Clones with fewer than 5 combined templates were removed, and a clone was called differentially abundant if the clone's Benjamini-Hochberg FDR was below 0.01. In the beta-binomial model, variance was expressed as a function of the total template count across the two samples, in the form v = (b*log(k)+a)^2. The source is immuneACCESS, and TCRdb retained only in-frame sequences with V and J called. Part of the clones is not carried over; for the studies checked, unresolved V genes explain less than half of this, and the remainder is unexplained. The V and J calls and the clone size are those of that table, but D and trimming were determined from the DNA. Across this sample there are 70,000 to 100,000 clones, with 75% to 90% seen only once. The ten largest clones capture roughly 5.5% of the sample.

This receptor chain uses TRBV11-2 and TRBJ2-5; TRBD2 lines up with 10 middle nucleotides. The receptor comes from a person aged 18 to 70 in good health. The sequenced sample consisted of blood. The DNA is TGTGCCAGCAGCCCGAGCGGGGGGGCGGTAGAGACCCAGTACTTC. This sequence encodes CASSPSGGAVETQYF.